These T cell receptor beta chains were read from a single sample in a study of shared clonotypes between healthy human individuals. Clones were sequenced by immunoSEQ multiplex PCR, and TCRdb holds only the in-frame ones, with some missing. Here the sample spans roughly 700,000 clones, 90% being singletons. The sequenced sample consisted of memory CD8+ T cells from PBMCs. These receptors were obtained from a man aged 18-30 years in good health. Some clones in this sample may be carry-over from other donors' samples. The CDR3 runs from the conserved cysteine through the conserved F or W. Fields, in order: clone size, V gene, D gene, J gene, CDR3 length, CDR3 DNA, CDR3 protein. The D gene is left open where the match is weak. A clone size is listed for some rows: how often the clone was seen (once, few, many), or a class if it is expanded.

clone size: .; V gene: TRBV19; D gene: TRBD1; J gene: TRBJ1-3; CDR3 length: 15; CDR3 DNA: TGTGCCAGTAGTATCAGGGGGACACCCGGAAACACCATATATTTT; CDR3 protein: CASSIRGTPGNTIYF
clone size: .; V gene: TRBV9; D gene: .; J gene: TRBJ2-7; CDR3 length: 15; CDR3 DNA: TGTGCCAGCAGCGTAGTGGACGGGCCAGCCCACGAGCAGTACTTC; CDR3 protein: CASSVVDGPAHEQYF
clone size: .; V gene: TRBV11-2; D gene: .; J gene: TRBJ2-1; CDR3 length: 16; CDR3 DNA: TGTGCCAGCAGTCTTGGGGTTTCCCCCTCCTACAATGAGCAGTTCTTC; CDR3 protein: CASSLGVSPSYNEQFF
clone size: once; V gene: TRBV7-9; D gene: TRBD2; J gene: TRBJ2-3; CDR3 length: 15; CDR3 DNA: TGTGCCAGCAGCTTGGATAGCGGGAGATCAGATACGCAGTATTTT; CDR3 protein: CASSLDSGRSDTQYF
clone size: .; V gene: TRBV9; D gene: .; J gene: TRBJ2-7; CDR3 length: 14; CDR3 DNA: TGTGCCAGCAGCGTAGACCGGGTCTCCTACGAGCAGTACTTC; CDR3 protein: CASSVDRVSYEQYF
clone size: once; V gene: TRBV29-1; D gene: TRBD1; J gene: TRBJ2-7; CDR3 length: 13; CDR3 DNA: TGCAGCGTTGTACAGGGGCCGACCTACGAGCAGTACTTC; CDR3 protein: CSVVQGPTYEQYF
clone size: .; V gene: TRBV9; D gene: TRBD1; J gene: TRBJ2-2; CDR3 length: 16; CDR3 DNA: TGTGCCAGCAGCGTAAGACAGGGGGCGAACACCGGGGAGCTGTTTTTT; CDR3 protein: CASSVRQGANTGELFF
clone size: .; V gene: TRBV5-6; D gene: .; J gene: TRBJ2-4; CDR3 length: 13; CDR3 DNA: TGTGCCAGCAGCTTAGGCGAGAAAAACATTCAGTACTTC; CDR3 protein: CASSLGEKNIQYF
clone size: .; V gene: TRBV7-3; D gene: .; J gene: TRBJ2-5; CDR3 length: 15; CDR3 DNA: TGTGCCACGGATTCTGGGGCCACCCCTCAAGAGACCCAGTACTTC; CDR3 protein: CATDSGATPQETQYF
clone size: .; V gene: TRBV2; D gene: TRBD1; J gene: TRBJ2-3; CDR3 length: 15; CDR3 DNA: TGTGCCAGCAACGGACAGGGGATCGGGACAGATACGCAGTATTTT; CDR3 protein: CASNGQGIGTDTQYF
clone size: .; V gene: TRBV7-8; D gene: TRBD2; J gene: TRBJ2-3; CDR3 length: 18; CDR3 DNA: TGTGCCAGCAGCGCGCGACGTCTAGCGGAGCCCTTCACAGATACGCAGTATTTT; CDR3 protein: CASSARRLAEPFTDTQYF
clone size: .; V gene: TRBV7-8; D gene: .; J gene: TRBJ1-1; CDR3 length: 12; CDR3 DNA: TGTGCCAGCAGCTTGGACAGTAGTGAAGCTTTCTTT; CDR3 protein: CASSLDSSEAFF
clone size: .; V gene: TRBV10-3; D gene: .; J gene: TRBJ2-7; CDR3 length: 13; CDR3 DNA: TGTGCCATCAGTAATAGCGGCTTCGACGAGCAGTACTTC; CDR3 protein: CAISNSGFDEQYF
clone size: .; V gene: TRBV7-8; D gene: TRBD1; J gene: TRBJ1-1; CDR3 length: 15; CDR3 DNA: TGTGCCAGCAGCCGCGGACAGGGTCTATTGACTGAAGCTTTCTTT; CDR3 protein: CASSRGQGLLTEAFF
clone size: .; V gene: TRBV7-2; D gene: TRBD2; J gene: TRBJ2-7; CDR3 length: 15; CDR3 DNA: TGTGCCAGCAGCTTAGGACTAGCGGGAATATACGAGCAGTACTTC; CDR3 protein: CASSLGLAGIYEQYF
clone size: .; V gene: TRBV21-1; D gene: .; J gene: TRBJ2-2; CDR3 length: 16; CDR3 DNA: TGTGCCAGCAGCGGCCAAGCCTTGAAAAACACCGGGGAGCTGTTTTTT; CDR3 protein: CASSGQALKNTGELFF
clone size: .; V gene: TRBV27; D gene: .; J gene: TRBJ1-1; CDR3 length: 17; CDR3 DNA: TGTGCCAGCAGCCGTCAGGGTAGGGCCGCTCCTTACACTGAAGCTTTCTTT; CDR3 protein: CASSRQGRAAPYTEAFF
clone size: .; V gene: TRBV5-1; D gene: TRBD2; J gene: TRBJ2-7; CDR3 length: 14; CDR3 DNA: TGCGCCAGCAGCCCTGGGAGGGCCACCTACGAGCAGTACTTC; CDR3 protein: CASSPGRATYEQYF
clone size: .; V gene: TRBV9; D gene: TRBD2; J gene: TRBJ2-2; CDR3 length: 18; CDR3 DNA: TGTGCCAGCAGAGACGGACTAGCGGGAGGGCCGGACACCGGGGAGCTGTTTTTT; CDR3 protein: CASRDGLAGGPDTGELFF
clone size: .; V gene: TRBV5-1; D gene: TRBD2; J gene: TRBJ2-6; CDR3 length: 22; CDR3 DNA: TGCGCCAGCAGCTTGGAGACTAGCGGGATCTCGCCGACCCATGGGGGGGCCAACGTCCTGACTTTC; CDR3 protein: CASSLETSGISPTHGGANVLTF
clone size: once; V gene: TRBV7-9; D gene: TRBD1; J gene: TRBJ2-2; CDR3 length: 18; CDR3 DNA: TGTGCCAGCAGCCACCAGCGACGGACAGGGAGAAAGTTCGGGGAGCTGTTTTTT; CDR3 protein: CASSHQRRTGRKFGELFF
clone size: .; V gene: TRBV11-3; D gene: .; J gene: TRBJ2-1; CDR3 length: 14; CDR3 DNA: TGTGCCAGCAGCGAGACCGGGGCTTACAATGAGCAGTTCTTC; CDR3 protein: CASSETGAYNEQFF
clone size: .; V gene: TRBV29-1; D gene: TRBD1; J gene: TRBJ2-7; CDR3 length: 16; CDR3 DNA: TGCAGCATACGGGGGGGACAGGGGGCGAAACCCCTCGAGCAGTACTTC; CDR3 protein: CSIRGGQGAKPLEQYF
clone size: .; V gene: TRBV28; D gene: .; J gene: TRBJ2-5; CDR3 length: 15; CDR3 DNA: TGTGCCAGCAGTTTATGGACAGGTACACGGGAGACCCAGTACTTC; CDR3 protein: CASSLWTGTRETQYF
clone size: once; V gene: TRBV7-9; D gene: .; J gene: TRBJ1-1; CDR3 length: 15; CDR3 DNA: TGTGCCAGCAGCTTCCTCACCGGGCCAGGGGCTGAAGCTTTCTTT; CDR3 protein: CASSFLTGPGAEAFF
clone size: few; V gene: TRBV7-9; D gene: .; J gene: TRBJ2-7; CDR3 length: 11; CDR3 DNA: TGTGCCAGCGGGCACGCCCCGGAGCAGTACTTC; CDR3 protein: CASGHAPEQYF
clone size: .; V gene: TRBV7-9; D gene: .; J gene: TRBJ1-1; CDR3 length: 14; CDR3 DNA: TGTGCCAGCAGCGGGGGAGGGCGGAACACTGAAGCTTTCTTT; CDR3 protein: CASSGGGRNTEAFF
clone size: .; V gene: TRBV19; D gene: .; J gene: TRBJ1-1; CDR3 length: 13; CDR3 DNA: TGTGCCAGTATCAGACGCAGGGACACTGAAGCTTTCTTT; CDR3 protein: CASIRRRDTEAFF
clone size: .; V gene: TRBV5-4; D gene: TRBD2; J gene: TRBJ2-7; CDR3 length: 15; CDR3 DNA: TGTGCCAGCAGCCCAGGACTAGCGGGAGGTGGCGAGCAGTACTTC; CDR3 protein: CASSPGLAGGGEQYF
clone size: .; V gene: TRBV2; D gene: TRBD1; J gene: TRBJ2-7; CDR3 length: 15; CDR3 DNA: TGTGCCAGCATTGACAGGGAAAGTGGAGGTGGCGAGCAGTACTTC; CDR3 protein: CASIDRESGGGEQYF
clone size: .; V gene: TRBV28; D gene: .; J gene: TRBJ1-1; CDR3 length: 13; CDR3 DNA: TGTGCCAGCGGGAACCGGGACGTCGGTGAAGCTTTCTTT; CDR3 protein: CASGNRDVGEAFF
clone size: .; V gene: TRBV27; D gene: .; J gene: TRBJ1-5; CDR3 length: 13; CDR3 DNA: TGTGCCAGCAGTGCCGGATACGTCGGGCCCCAGCATTTT; CDR3 protein: CASSAGYVGPQHF